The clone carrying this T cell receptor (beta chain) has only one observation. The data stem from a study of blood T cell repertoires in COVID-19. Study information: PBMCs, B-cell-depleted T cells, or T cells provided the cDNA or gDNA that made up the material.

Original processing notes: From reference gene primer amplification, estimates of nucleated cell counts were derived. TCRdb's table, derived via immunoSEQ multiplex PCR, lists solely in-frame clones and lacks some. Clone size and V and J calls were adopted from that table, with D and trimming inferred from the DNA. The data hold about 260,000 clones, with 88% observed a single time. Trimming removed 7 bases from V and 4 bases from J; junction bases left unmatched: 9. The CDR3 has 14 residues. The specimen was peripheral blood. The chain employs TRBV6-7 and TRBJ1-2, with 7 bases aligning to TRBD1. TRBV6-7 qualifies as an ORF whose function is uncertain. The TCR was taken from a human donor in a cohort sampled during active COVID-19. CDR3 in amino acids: CASTTDRSAYGYTF. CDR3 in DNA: TGTGCCAGCACCACGGACAGGAGCGCCTATGGCTACACCTTC.